This is a list of T cell receptor beta chains from one sample in a study of blood T cell repertoires in COVID-19. Some clones are missing from TCRdb's copy, which holds only in-frame ones; the method was immunoSEQ multiplex PCR. Of approximately 79,000 clones in the sample, roughly 89% are singletons; the top ten hold around 0.6%. The sequenced sample consisted of peripheral blood. These receptors originate from a man aged 60-69 years with acute or convalescent COVID-19. Each CDR3 is given with its conserved first and last residue. The order of the fields is D gene, V gene, clone size, J gene, CDR3 DNA, CDR3 protein. D genes are given only for firm matches. The size of a clone is reported for some rows only, either as once, few or many, or as a class for expanded clones.

-,TRBV29-1,-,TRBJ2-6,TGCAGCGTTACCTCCGGAGACTCTGGGGCCAACGTCCTGACTTTC,CSVTSGDSGANVLTF
-,TRBV6-5,once,TRBJ1-2,TGTGCCAGCCGGCAGGAATTTTATGGCTACACCTTC,CASRQEFYGYTF
-,TRBV6-2/TRBV6-3,once,TRBJ1-5,TGTGCCAGCAGTCCCCCCGTGCAGCCCCAGCATTTT,CASSPPVQPQHF
TRBD1,TRBV7-2,few,TRBJ1-2,TGTGCCCCCGTAGCGTGGACAGGGGAATATGGCTACACCTTC,CAPVAWTGEYGYTF
TRBD2,TRBV2,-,TRBJ2-1,TGTGCCAGCAGCCCCCGCGGAATGGGGACTAGCGGGGGGGCCTACAATGAGCAGTTCTTC,CASSPRGMGTSGGAYNEQFF
TRBD1,TRBV2,once,TRBJ2-3,TGTGCCAGCAGTGAAGTGACAGGGGTAGGCACAGATACGCAGTATTTT,CASSEVTGVGTDTQYF
-,TRBV12-3/TRBV12-4,-,TRBJ1-1,TGTGCCAGCAGGAATTCCCGGGACACTGAAGCTTTCTTT,CASRNSRDTEAFF
-,TRBV5-1,-,TRBJ2-2,TGCGCCAGCATGTCGACCCTAGATGTTGAGCTGTTTTTT,CASMSTLDVELFF
-,TRBV12-3/TRBV12-4,-,TRBJ2-7,TGTGCCAGCAGTCTCGAGCAGTACTTC,CASSLEQYF
TRBD2,TRBV5-1,-,TRBJ2-1,TGCGCCAGCAGCTTGGGTAGCGGGAGATTGAATGAGCAGTTCTTC,CASSLGSGRLNEQFF
-,TRBV6-5,-,TRBJ1-2,TGTGCCAGCAGTAGTACAGGGCCCGGCGGAGGCTACACCTTC,CASSSTGPGGGYTF
-,TRBV5-1,-,TRBJ1-2,TGCGCCAGCAGCTCCTGGACAGACTATGGCTACACCTTC,CASSSWTDYGYTF
-,TRBV21-1,-,TRBJ2-1,TGTGCCAGCAGCAAAGGAAGGGGACAGGGGAAGTTCTTC,CASSKGRGQGKFF
-,TRBV28,-,TRBJ1-2,TGTGCCAGCAGTCCTATGCGGGGGGGAGGGAACTATGGCTACACCTTC,CASSPMRGGGNYGYTF
-,TRBV20-1,-,TRBJ2-5,TGCAGTGCTAGTGGCACCTCCGAGGAGACCCAGTACTTC,CSASGTSEETQYF
-,TRBV19,-,TRBJ2-1,TGTGCCAGTAACTCACAGGGCGGATCCTACAATGAGCAGTTCTTC,CASNSQGGSYNEQFF
TRBD1,TRBV10-1,-,TRBJ2-1,TGCGCCAGCAGTACCACAGGGGGTTATGGGTCCTACAATGAGCAGTTCTTC,CASSTTGGYGSYNEQFF
-,TRBV2,-,TRBJ2-3,TGTGCCAGCAGTGTTGTTCAAGATACGCAGTATTTT,CASSVVQDTQYF
TRBD1,TRBV6-5,-,TRBJ2-3,TGTGCCAGCAGTTCGGGACAGCCGATTACAGATACGCAGTATTTT,CASSSGQPITDTQYF
-,TRBV19,-,TRBJ2-7,TGTGCCAGTAGGTCCCGAGGGGACAAGGGGGTCTACGAGCAGTACTTC,CASRSRGDKGVYEQYF
TRBD1,TRBV2,-,TRBJ1-1,TGTGCCAGCATAAGGGACAGGGAAATCCCTGAAGCTTTCTTT,CASIRDREIPEAFF
-,TRBV2,-,TRBJ1-3,TGTGCCAGCAGTGAAGTTCGATCAGGGCTAAGTGGAAACACCATATATTTT,CASSEVRSGLSGNTIYF
-,TRBV5-1,-,TRBJ1-2,TGCGCCAGCAGCTTAGAGTTAGCTAACTATGGCTACACCTTC,CASSLELANYGYTF
TRBD2,TRBV19,-,TRBJ2-5,TGTGCCAGTAGTATAGGTCCGGGACTAGCACAAGAGACCCAGTACTTC,CASSIGPGLAQETQYF
TRBD2,TRBV5-4,-,TRBJ2-2,TGTGCCAGCACCCTAGGGGCCATGGGCCAGCGGGGGAACACCGGGGAGCTGTTTTTT,CASTLGAMGQRGNTGELFF
TRBD1,TRBV10-3,-,TRBJ2-2,TGTGCCATCAGTGAGGACAGGGCGAACACCGGGGAGCTGTTTTTT,CAISEDRANTGELFF
-,TRBV12-3/TRBV12-4,-,TRBJ1-3,TGTGCCAGCAGTTTCTACTACACCATATATTTT,CASSFYYTIYF